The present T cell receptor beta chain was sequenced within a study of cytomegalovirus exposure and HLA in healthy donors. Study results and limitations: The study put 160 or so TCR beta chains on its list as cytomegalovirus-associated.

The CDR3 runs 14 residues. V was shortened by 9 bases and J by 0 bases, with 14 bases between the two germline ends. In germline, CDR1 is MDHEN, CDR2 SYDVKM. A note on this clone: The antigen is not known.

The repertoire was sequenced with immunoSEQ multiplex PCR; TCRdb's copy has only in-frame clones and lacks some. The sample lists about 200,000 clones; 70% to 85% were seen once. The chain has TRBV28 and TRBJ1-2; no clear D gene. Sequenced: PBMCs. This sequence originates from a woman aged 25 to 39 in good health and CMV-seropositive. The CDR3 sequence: CASHYRSSNYGYTF. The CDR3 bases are TGTGCCAGTCACTACCGGAGCTCTAACTATGGCTACACCTTC.